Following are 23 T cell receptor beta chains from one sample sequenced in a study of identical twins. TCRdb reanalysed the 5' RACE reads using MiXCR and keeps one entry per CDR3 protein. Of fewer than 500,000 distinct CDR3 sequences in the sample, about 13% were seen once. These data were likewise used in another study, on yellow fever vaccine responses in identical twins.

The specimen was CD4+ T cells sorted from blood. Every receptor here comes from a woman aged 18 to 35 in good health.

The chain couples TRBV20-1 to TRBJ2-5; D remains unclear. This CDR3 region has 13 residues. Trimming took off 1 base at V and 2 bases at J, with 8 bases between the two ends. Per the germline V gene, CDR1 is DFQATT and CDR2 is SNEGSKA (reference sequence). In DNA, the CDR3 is TGCAGTGCTAGAGTGAACAAGCAAGAGACCCAGTACTTC. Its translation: CSARVNKQETQYF.

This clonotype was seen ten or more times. CDR3 amino acids: CASSSRANTEAFF. The CDR3 DNA reads TGTGCCAGCAGCAGCCGGGCCAACACTGAAGCTTTCTTT. This chain connects TRBV7-2 to TRBJ1-1; D uncertain. The V gene's germline CDR1 is SGHTA and CDR2 FQGNSA. V was trimmed by 5 bases and J by 2 bases, leaving 9 bases between them. This CDR3 region has 13 residues.

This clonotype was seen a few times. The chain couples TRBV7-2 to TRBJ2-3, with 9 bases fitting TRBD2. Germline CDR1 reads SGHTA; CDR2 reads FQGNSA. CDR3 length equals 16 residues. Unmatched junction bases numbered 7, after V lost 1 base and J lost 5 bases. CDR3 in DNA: TGTGCCAGCAGCTTAGAGGGCGGGGGGGCCGTAGATACGCAGTATTTT. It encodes CASSLEGGGAVDTQYF.

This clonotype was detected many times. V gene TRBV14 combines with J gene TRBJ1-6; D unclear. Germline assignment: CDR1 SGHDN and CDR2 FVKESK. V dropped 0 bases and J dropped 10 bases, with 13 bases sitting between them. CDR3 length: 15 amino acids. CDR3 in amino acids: CASSQDPLGNSPLHF. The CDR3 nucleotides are TGTGCCAGCAGCCAAGACCCCCTAGGGAACTCACCCCTCCACTTT.

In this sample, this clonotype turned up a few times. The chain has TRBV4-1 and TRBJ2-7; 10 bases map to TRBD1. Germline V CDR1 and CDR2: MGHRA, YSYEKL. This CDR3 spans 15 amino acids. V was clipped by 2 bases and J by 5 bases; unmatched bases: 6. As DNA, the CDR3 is TGCGCCAGCAGCCAAACCGGACAGGGGGATCACGAGCAGTACTTC. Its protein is CASSQTGQGDHEQYF.

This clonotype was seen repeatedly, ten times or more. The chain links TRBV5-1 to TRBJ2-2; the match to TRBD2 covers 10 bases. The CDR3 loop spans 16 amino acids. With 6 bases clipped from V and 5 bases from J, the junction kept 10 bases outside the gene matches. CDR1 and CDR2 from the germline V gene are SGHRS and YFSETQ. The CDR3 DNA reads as TGCGCCAGCACCGAAAGGACTAGCGGAACTACCGGGGAGCTGTTTTTT. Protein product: CASTERTSGTTGELFF.

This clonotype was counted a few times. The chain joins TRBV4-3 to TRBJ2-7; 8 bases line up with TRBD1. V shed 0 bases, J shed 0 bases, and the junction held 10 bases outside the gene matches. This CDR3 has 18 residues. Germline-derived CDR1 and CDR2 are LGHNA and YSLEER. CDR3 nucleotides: TGCGCCAGCAGCCAAGATTTACAATCCACAGGGGGCTCCTACGAGCAGTACTTC. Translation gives CASSQDLQSTGGSYEQYF.

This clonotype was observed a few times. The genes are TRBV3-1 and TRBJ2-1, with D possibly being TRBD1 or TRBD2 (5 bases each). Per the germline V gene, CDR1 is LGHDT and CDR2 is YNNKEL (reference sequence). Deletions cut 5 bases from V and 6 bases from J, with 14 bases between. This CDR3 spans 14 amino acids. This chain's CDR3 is CASSRGEFVNEQFF. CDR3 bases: TGTGCCAGCAGCAGAGGGGAGTTTGTCAATGAGCAGTTCTTC.

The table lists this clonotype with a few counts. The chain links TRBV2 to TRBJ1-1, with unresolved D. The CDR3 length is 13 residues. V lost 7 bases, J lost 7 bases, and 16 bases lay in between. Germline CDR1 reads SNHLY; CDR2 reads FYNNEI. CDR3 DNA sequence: TGTGCCAGCACTGCTCGCCCCGGGGTTGAAGCTTTCTTT. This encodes CASTARPGVEAFF.

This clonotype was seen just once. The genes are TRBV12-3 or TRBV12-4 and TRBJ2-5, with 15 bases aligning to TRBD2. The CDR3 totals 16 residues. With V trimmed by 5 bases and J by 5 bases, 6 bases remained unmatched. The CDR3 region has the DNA TGTGCCAGCAGTGAGAGGACTAGCGGGGGGGCGGAGACCCAGTACTTC. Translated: CASSERTSGGAETQYF.

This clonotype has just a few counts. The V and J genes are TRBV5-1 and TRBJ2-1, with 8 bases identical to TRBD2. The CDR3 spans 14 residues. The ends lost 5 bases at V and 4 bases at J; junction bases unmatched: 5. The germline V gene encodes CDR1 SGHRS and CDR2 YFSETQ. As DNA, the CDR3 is TGCGCCAGCAGTGGAGCGGGAGTTTACAATGAGCAGTTCTTC. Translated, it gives CASSGAGVYNEQFF.

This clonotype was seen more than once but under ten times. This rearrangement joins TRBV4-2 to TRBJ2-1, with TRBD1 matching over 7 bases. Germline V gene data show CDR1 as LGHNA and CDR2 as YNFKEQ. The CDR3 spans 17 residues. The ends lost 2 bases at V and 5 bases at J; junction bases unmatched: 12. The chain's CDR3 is CASSQNPRGGTDNEQFF. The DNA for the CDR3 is TGTGCCAGCAGCCAAAATCCCCGAGGTGGGACAGACAATGAGCAGTTCTTC.

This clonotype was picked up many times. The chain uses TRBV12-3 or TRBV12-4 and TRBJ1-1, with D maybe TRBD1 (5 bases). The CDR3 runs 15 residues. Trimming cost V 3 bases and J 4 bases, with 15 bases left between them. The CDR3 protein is CASSLTWDGSTEAFF. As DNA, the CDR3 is TGTGCCAGCAGTTTGACATGGGACGGAAGCACTGAAGCTTTCTTT.

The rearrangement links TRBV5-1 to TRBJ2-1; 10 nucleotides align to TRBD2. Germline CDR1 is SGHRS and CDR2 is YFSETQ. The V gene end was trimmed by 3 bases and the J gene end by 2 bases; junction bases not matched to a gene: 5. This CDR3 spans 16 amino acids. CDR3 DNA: TGCGCCAGCAGCTCAAGGACTAGCGGCCCCTACAATGAGCAGTTCTTC. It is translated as CASSSRTSGPYNEQFF.

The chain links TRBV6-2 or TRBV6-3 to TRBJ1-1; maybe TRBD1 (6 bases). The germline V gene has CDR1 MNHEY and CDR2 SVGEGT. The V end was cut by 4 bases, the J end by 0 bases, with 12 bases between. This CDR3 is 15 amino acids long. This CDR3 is CASSSSGALNTEAFF. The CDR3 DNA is TGTGCCAGCAGTTCGTCAGGGGCCCTGAACACTGAAGCTTTCTTT.

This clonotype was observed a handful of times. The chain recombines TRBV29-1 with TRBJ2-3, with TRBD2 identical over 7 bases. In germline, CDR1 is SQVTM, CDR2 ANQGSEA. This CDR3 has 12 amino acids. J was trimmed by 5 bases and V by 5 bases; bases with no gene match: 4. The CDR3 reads CSVKPGGDTQYF. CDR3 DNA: TGCAGCGTTAAACCGGGGGGAGATACGCAGTATTTT.

The CDR3 DNA follows: TGCGCCAGCAGCACCCGACAGGGTGGGGCCTACAATGAGCAGTTCTTC. This encodes CASSTRQGGAYNEQFF. The V gene is TRBV5-1, the J gene TRBJ2-1; 7 positions match TRBD1. Germline V gene lookup returns CDR1 SGHRS and CDR2 YFSETQ. V was pared by 4 bases and J by 2 bases, with 9 bases of the junction left unmatched. CDR3 length: 16 residues. The variable domain in full, with the rest retrieved from reference TRBV5-1 and TRBJ2-1, is KAGVTQTPRYLIKTRGQQVTLSCSPISGHRSVSWYQQTPGQGLQFLFEYFSETQRNKGNFPGRFSGRQFSNSRSEMNVSTLELGDSALYLCASSTRQGGAYNEQFFGPGTRLTVL.

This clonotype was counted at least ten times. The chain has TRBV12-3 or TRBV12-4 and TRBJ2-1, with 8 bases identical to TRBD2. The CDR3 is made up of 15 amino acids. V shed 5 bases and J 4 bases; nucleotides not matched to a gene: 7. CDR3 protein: CASSPSGRLYNEQFF. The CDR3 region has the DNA TGTGCCAGCAGTCCAAGCGGGAGACTTTACAATGAGCAGTTCTTC.

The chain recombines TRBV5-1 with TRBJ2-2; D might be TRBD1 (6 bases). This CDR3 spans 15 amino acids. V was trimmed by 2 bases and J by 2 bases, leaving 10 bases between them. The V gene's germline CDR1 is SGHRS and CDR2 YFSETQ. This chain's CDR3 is CASSLTGKNTGELFF. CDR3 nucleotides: TGCGCCAGCAGCTTAACAGGGAAAAACACCGGGGAGCTGTTTTTT.

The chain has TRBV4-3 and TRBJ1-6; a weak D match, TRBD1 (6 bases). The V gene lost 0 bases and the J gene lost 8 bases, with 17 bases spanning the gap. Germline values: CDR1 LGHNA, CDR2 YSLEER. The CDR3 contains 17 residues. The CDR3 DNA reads TGCGCCAGCAGCCAAGAACTTTCAGCAGGGGCGGATTCACCCCTCCACTTT. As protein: CASSQELSAGADSPLHF.

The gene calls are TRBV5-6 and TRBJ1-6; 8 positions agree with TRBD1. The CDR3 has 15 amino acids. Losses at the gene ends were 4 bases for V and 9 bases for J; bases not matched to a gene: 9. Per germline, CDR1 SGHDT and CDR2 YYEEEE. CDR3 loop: CASSKIDRGGSPLHF. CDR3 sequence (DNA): TGTGCCAGCAGCAAAATTGACAGGGGCGGTTCACCCCTCCACTTT.

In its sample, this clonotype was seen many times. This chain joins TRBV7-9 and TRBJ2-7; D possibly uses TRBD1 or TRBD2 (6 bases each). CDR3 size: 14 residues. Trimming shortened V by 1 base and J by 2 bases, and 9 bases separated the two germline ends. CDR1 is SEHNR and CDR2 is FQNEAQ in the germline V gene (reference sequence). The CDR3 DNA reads TGTGCCAGCAGCTTAGGGGGGGCCACCTACGAGCAGTACTTC. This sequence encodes CASSLGGATYEQYF.

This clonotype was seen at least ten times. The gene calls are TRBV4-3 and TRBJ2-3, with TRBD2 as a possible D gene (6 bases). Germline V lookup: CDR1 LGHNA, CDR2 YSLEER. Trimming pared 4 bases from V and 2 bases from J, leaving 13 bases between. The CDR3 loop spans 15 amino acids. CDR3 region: CASSPRLGYTDTQYF. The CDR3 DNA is TGCGCCAGCAGCCCAAGACTAGGCTACACAGATACGCAGTATTTT.